What follows are 30 T cell receptor beta chains derived from one specimen sequenced in a study of T-cell memory formation after mild COVID-19. TCRdb ran MiXCR on the 5' RACE reads and lists one entry per CDR3 protein. The data show roughly 120,000 distinct CDR3 sequences, roughly 15% seen once. Specimen: PBMCs or a T cell subset sorted from them (not recorded which). All receptors come from an adult woman who had mild COVID-19 (a few samples of this study predate the infection). Cell type and time point are not known.

The chain combines TRBV4-3 with TRBJ2-2; 10 nucleotides agree with TRBD2. The CDR3 has 15 amino acids. Losses at the gene ends were 5 bases for V and 6 bases for J; bases not matched to a gene: 6. Germline CDR1 LGHNA, CDR2 YSLEER. Written as DNA, the CDR3 is TGCGCCAGCAGCTTAACTAGCGGGGTATCCGGGGAGCTGTTTTTT. Protein: CASSLTSGVSGELFF.

Only a few counts were recorded for this clonotype. The chain couples TRBV12-3 or TRBV12-4 to TRBJ1-3; the D gene is possibly TRBD1 (6 bases). The CDR3 totals 15 residues. V was clipped by 2 bases and J by 3 bases, with 11 bases between them. CDR3 nucleotides: TGTGCCAGCAGTTTACGAGGGGGGCGTGGAAACACCATATATTTT. Translating it yields CASSLRGGRGNTIYF.

This clonotype was seen ten or more times. The genes are TRBV4-2 and TRBJ2-5; 8 bases are a match to TRBD2. CDR1 and CDR2 (germline): LGHNA, YNFKEQ. Trimming removed 6 bases from V and 3 bases from J; junction bases left unmatched: 0. The CDR3 loop spans 12 amino acids. CDR3 amino acids: CASRGLEETQYF. CDR3 in DNA: TGTGCCAGCAGGGGACTAGAAGAGACCCAGTACTTC.

This clonotype was detected only a few times. This chain uses TRBV7-3 with TRBJ2-5; 8 nucleotides agree with TRBD1. Trimming cost V 0 bases and J 4 bases; bases outside gene matches: 1. Germline V gene lookup returns CDR1 SGHTA and CDR2 FQGTGA. The CDR3 totals 14 residues. CDR3 sequence: CASSLTGTGETQYF. Here the CDR3 DNA reads TGTGCCAGCAGCTTAACCGGGACAGGAGAGACCCAGTACTTC.

This rearrangement joins TRBV4-1 to TRBJ1-2; no definite D call. The CDR3 contains 15 residues. From germline, CDR1 is MGHRA and CDR2 YSYEKL. The V end lost 4 bases, the J end lost 6 bases, and 18 bases lay between the germline ends. CDR3 residues: CASSPRPGKADGYTF. The CDR3 coding sequence is TGCGCCAGCAGCCCCCGCCCGGGGAAGGCGGATGGCTACACCTTC.

The gene calls are TRBV18 and TRBJ1-3; TRBD1 aligns across 11 bases. The CDR3 sequence is 16 residues long. V lost 4 bases and J lost 1; bases outside the gene matches: 3. Germline lookup yields CDR1 KGHSH and CDR2 LQKENI. The CDR3 is CASSQDRGLSGNTIYF. The CDR3 nucleotides are TGTGCCAGCTCACAGGACAGGGGGCTTTCTGGAAACACCATATATTTT.

This clonotype was detected a few times. The chain combines TRBV2 with TRBJ2-7; 8 bases match TRBD2. The CDR3 totals 14 residues. Germline trimming cut 3 bases from V and 4 bases from J; bases unmatched to any gene: 5. Per germline, CDR1 SNHLY and CDR2 FYNNEI. The CDR3 region has the DNA TGTGCCAGCAGTGACGGGGGGGCATCGTACGAGCAGTACTTC. Protein sequence: CASSDGGASYEQYF.

This clonotype has only a few counts. This chain connects TRBV7-9 to TRBJ2-5, with a possible D match to TRBD1 (5 bases). Trimming took 5 bases from V and 6 from J, leaving 22 bases between them. Germline lookup yields CDR1 SEHNR and CDR2 FQNEAQ (reference sequence). The CDR3 is 16 residues long. The CDR3 region is CASSQVSTDSRQTQYF. CDR3 in DNA: TGTGCCAGCAGCCAAGTTAGCACAGACAGTAGGCAGACCCAGTACTTC.

The chain is built from TRBV2 and TRBJ1-1, with a tentative D call TRBD1 (6 bases). Trimming removed 5 bases at V and 4 bases at J, with 14 bases between. The germline V gene has CDR1 SNHLY and CDR2 FYNNEI. This CDR3 spans 14 amino acids. CDR3 DNA: TGTGCCAGCAGTCCACAGGGTAGGGGCACTGAAGCTTTCTTT. Its protein product is CASSPQGRGTEAFF.

This clonotype turned up a few times. The J gene is TRBJ2-3, the V gene TRBV12-3 or TRBV12-4; possible D gene TRBD2, 5 bases. Trimming shortened V by 1 base and J by 1 base, and 9 bases separated the two germline ends. This CDR3 comprises 15 residues. For the CDR3, the DNA is TGTGCCAGCAGTTTAGTAGCGTTTGGCACAGATACGCAGTATTTT. This codes for CASSLVAFGTDTQYF.

The rearrangement joins TRBV4-1 to TRBJ1-2; D possibly corresponds to TRBD1 (5 bases). V was clipped by 0 bases and J by 5 bases, with 16 bases between them. Germline values: CDR1 MGHRA, CDR2 YSYEKL. The CDR3 covers 16 residues. The CDR3 DNA reads TGCGCCAGCAGCCAAGATAGGGAGGGGACGGGATATGGCTACACCTTC. Translated: CASSQDREGTGYGYTF.

This chain uses TRBV12-3 or TRBV12-4 with TRBJ2-7; D gene ambiguous. V shed 7 bases and J shed 3 bases, with 13 bases lying between them. This CDR3 is 13 amino acids long. The CDR3 protein is CASTPRWGYEQYF. In DNA, the CDR3 is TGTGCCAGCACTCCCCGGTGGGGCTACGAGCAGTACTTC.

This clonotype has only a few counts. The gene calls are TRBV4-1 and TRBJ2-5, with D possibly called TRBD1 or TRBD2 (5 bases each). There are 14 residues in the CDR3. V was trimmed by 1 base and J by 5 bases, leaving 11 bases between them. The germline V gene encodes CDR1 MGHRA and CDR2 YSYEKL. CDR3 DNA: TGCGCCAGCAGCCAAGGACCCGGGACGGAGACCCAGTACTTC. Amino acids: CASSQGPGTETQYF.

This clonotype was picked up a small number of times. The rearrangement joins TRBV27 to TRBJ1-2; D may be TRBD1 (5 bases). Trimming took 3 bases from V and 3 from J, leaving 11 bases between them. The CDR3 has 14 amino acids. Germline CDR1 MNHEY, CDR2 SMNVEV (reference sequence). The CDR3 is CASSLWGSDYGYTF. DNA for the CDR3: TGTGCCAGCAGTTTGTGGGGGAGTGACTATGGCTACACCTTC.

This clonotype was recorded a few times. The rearrangement joins TRBV6-6 to TRBJ2-7; TRBD2 aligns across 8 bases. V gave up 2 bases and J gave up 5 bases; unmatched junction bases: 8. Germline V CDR1 and CDR2: MNHNY, SVGAGI (reference sequence). The CDR3 extends over 15 amino acids. CDR3 protein: CASSYRSGGEDEQYF. The DNA for the CDR3 is TGTGCCAGCAGTTACAGGTCGGGGGGGGAGGACGAGCAGTACTTC.

The chain is built from TRBV12-3 or TRBV12-4 and TRBJ1-2; D is unresolved. Trimming removed 0 bases from V and 0 bases from J, with 8 bases in between. This CDR3 contains 15 residues. The CDR3 DNA reads TGTGCCAGCAGTTTAGCCGGCAGCGCTAACTATGGCTACACCTTC. This encodes CASSLAGSANYGYTF.

This clonotype has only a few counts. V usage is TRBV12-3 or TRBV12-4 and J usage is TRBJ1-2; D remains ambiguous. Trimming took off 0 bases at V and 4 bases at J, with 6 bases between the two ends. This CDR3 spans 13 amino acids. As DNA, the CDR3 is TGTGCCAGCAGTTTAGCTCGCAGCTATGGCTACACCTTC. Its translation: CASSLARSYGYTF.

This clonotype has a handful of counts. The V gene is TRBV7-9, the J gene TRBJ1-1, with 9 nucleotides matching TRBD1. Germline CDR1 reads SEHNR; CDR2 reads FQNEAQ (reference sequence). CDR3 size: 17 residues. V lost 2 bases to trimming and J lost 4 bases; unmatched junction nucleotides: 11. CDR3 sequence: CASSLPYRTGEVTEAFF. CDR3 in DNA: TGTGCCAGCAGCTTACCTTATAGGACAGGGGAGGTCACTGAAGCTTTCTTT. Filled out from reference TRBV7-9 and TRBJ1-1, the complete variable domain reads DTGVSQNPRHKITKRGQNVTFRCDPISEHNRLYWYRQTLGQGPEFLTYFQNEAQLEKSRLLSDRFSAERPKGSFSTLEIQRTEQGDSAMYLCASSLPYRTGEVTEAFFGQGTRLTVV.

This chain links TRBV7-3 with TRBJ2-6; 8 bases fit TRBD1. This CDR3 has 17 residues. V lost 5 bases to trimming and J lost 2 bases; unmatched junction nucleotides: 8. From germline, CDR1 is SGHTA and CDR2 FQGTGA. In DNA, the CDR3 is TGTGCCAGCAGCCTCCGGACAGGGAGTACTGGGGCCAACGTCCTGACTTTC. It is translated as CASSLRTGSTGANVLTF.

In its sample, this clonotype was seen a few times. The chain employs TRBV7-3 and TRBJ2-1; 9 bases are a match to TRBD1. Germline CDR1 is SGHTA and CDR2 is FQGTGA. CDR3 length: 14 amino acids. The V and J ends lost 6 bases and 9 bases, in that order; junction bases with no gene match: 9. The CDR3 loop is CASSYTGGRGEQFF. The CDR3 bases are TGTGCCAGCAGTTACACAGGGGGCCGGGGTGAGCAGTTCTTC.

This clonotype turned up a few times. This sequence joins TRBV27 and TRBJ2-3, with D perhaps TRBD1 (6 bases). This CDR3 comprises 14 residues. Trimming stripped 7 bases from V and 0 bases from J, with 11 bases between. Germline CDR1 MNHEY, CDR2 SMNVEV (reference sequence). CDR3 loop: CASNPGDSTDTQYF. In nucleotides, the CDR3 is TGTGCCAGCAACCCAGGGGACAGCACAGATACGCAGTATTTT.

The rearrangement joins TRBV6-2 or TRBV6-3 to TRBJ2-2; the match to TRBD1 covers 7 bases. Trimming at V came to 2 bases and at J to 3 bases, leaving 3 bases not matched to a gene. Germline values: CDR1 MNHEY, CDR2 SVGEGT. The CDR3 runs to 15 residues. The CDR3 sequence: CASSYLTGDTGELFF. DNA of the CDR3: TGTGCCAGCAGTTACCTCACAGGGGACACCGGGGAGCTGTTTTTT.

The chain has TRBV4-2 and TRBJ2-1; maybe TRBD2 (5 bases). The germline V gene encodes CDR1 LGHNA and CDR2 YNFKEQ. V lost 0 bases, J lost 5 bases, and 14 bases lay in between. The CDR3 is made up of 16 amino acids. CDR3 protein: CASSQEGGLAHNEQFF. The CDR3 DNA is TGTGCCAGCAGCCAAGAAGGCGGGCTGGCCCACAATGAGCAGTTCTTC.

The gene calls are TRBV7-2 and TRBJ2-7, with TRBD1 matching 10 bases. The CDR3 contains 15 residues. In germline, CDR1 is SGHTA, CDR2 FQGNSA. The V segment lost 4 bases and the J segment 6 bases; nucleotides outside the gene matches: 9. The CDR3 DNA sequence: TGTGCCAGCAGCTCCACCGGGACAGGGGCTGGCGAGCAGTACTTC. Encoded protein: CASSSTGTGAGEQYF.

The chain combines TRBV5-1 with TRBJ1-4, with D possibly TRBD1 on 5 matching bases. The CDR3 contains 13 residues. Germline V CDR1 and CDR2: SGHRS, YFSETQ. V was clipped by 8 bases and J by 3 bases, with 11 bases between them. The chain's CDR3 is CASTTGPNEKLFF. Here the CDR3 DNA reads TGCGCCAGTACAACAGGTCCTAATGAAAAACTGTTTTTT.

The V gene is TRBV2, the J gene TRBJ2-5, with TRBD2 as a possible D gene (7 bases). CDR1 and CDR2 from the germline V gene are SNHLY and FYNNEI. Trimming removed 4 bases from V and 1 base from J, with 28 bases in between. The CDR3 contains 20 residues. The CDR3 bases are TGTGCCAGCAGTGTTCGAAGGGGGGGGCGACTAGCACAGGTCCAAGAGACCCAGTACTTC. This translates into CASSVRRGGRLAQVQETQYF. The full variable domain, in which reference TRBV2 and TRBJ2-5 provide the parts outside the CDR3, is EPEVTQTPSHQVTQMGQEVILRCVPISNHLYFYWYRQILGQKVEFLVSFYNNEISEKSEIFDDQFSVERPDGSNFTLKIRSTKLEDSAMYFCASSVRRGGRLAQVQETQYFGPGTRLLVL.

The chain uses TRBV14 and TRBJ2-3; D gene uncertain. V lost 0 bases and J lost 6, with 7 bases in between. This CDR3 comprises 13 residues. CDR1 and CDR2 (germline): SGHDN, FVKESK. For the CDR3, the DNA is TGTGCCAGCAGCCAAGATCGGCGCGATACGCAGTATTTT. Encoded protein: CASSQDRRDTQYF.

The rearrangement uses TRBV6-2 or TRBV6-3 and TRBJ2-1, with 12 bases that match TRBD2. The CDR3 is 18 residues long. The V segment lost 5 bases and the J segment 2 bases; nucleotides outside the gene matches: 10. Looked up from germline, CDR1 is MNHEY and CDR2 is SVGEGT. CDR3 DNA sequence: TGTGCCAGCAGTACGACTAGCGGGGGCCCCCTAACCTACAATGAGCAGTTCTTC. Its protein is CASSTTSGGPLTYNEQFF.

This chain links TRBV10-2 with TRBJ1-2; D is unresolved. CDR3 length: 12 amino acids. Germline V lookup: CDR1 WSHSY, CDR2 SAAADI. Trimming took 6 bases from V and 1 from J, leaving 6 bases between them. The CDR3 region is CASSPNNYGYTF. CDR3 coding DNA: TGCGCCAGCAGCCCGAATAACTATGGCTACACCTTC.

This clonotype came up a few times. The CDR3 loop reads CATMTSGASYEQYF. CDR3 DNA sequence: TGTGCCACCATGACTAGCGGGGCCTCCTACGAGCAGTACTTC. V and J are TRBV5-6 and TRBJ2-7; the match to TRBD2 covers 11 bases. Germline V gene data show CDR1 as SGHDT and CDR2 as YYEEEE. The CDR3 is 14 residues long. Losses at the gene ends were 9 bases for V and 0 bases for J; bases not matched to a gene: 5.